These 14 T cell receptor beta chains were sequenced from one sample in a study of blood T cells in healthy people across ages. A second PCR of roughly 7 to 11 cycles used a sample-barcoded 5' primer and a J-beta primer mix. TCRdb re-analysed the 5' RACE reads in MiXCR, keeping a single row per CDR3 protein. Of roughly 800,000 distinct CDR3 sequences listed, 58% are singletons. The sample taken for sequencing was blood. Source of these receptors: a young man in good health.

This sequence joins TRBV7-9 and TRBJ2-7, with a tentative D call TRBD1 (6 bases). Trimming pared 4 bases from V and 2 bases from J, leaving 15 bases between. Germline-derived CDR1 and CDR2 are SEHNR and FQNEAQ (reference sequence). There are 15 residues in the CDR3. The CDR3 coding sequence is TGTGCCAGCAGCTCTATAGGGACAACCACCTACGAGCAGTACTTC. Residues: CASSSIGTTTYEQYF.

This clonotype was seen repeatedly, ten times or more. In DNA form, the CDR3 reads TGTGCCAGCAGCCGCTCTATCGGTTCCTCTGGGGCCAACGTCCTGACTTTC. Protein: CASSRSIGSSGANVLTF. The rearrangement joins TRBV2 to TRBJ2-6; D uncertain. The CDR3 sequence is 17 residues long. The germline gives CDR1 SNHLY, CDR2 FYNNEI. The V end was cut by 6 bases, the J end by 0 bases, with 15 bases between.

This chain links TRBV30 with TRBJ1-2, with D unclear. With 2 bases removed from V and 0 bases from J, the gap between germline ends came to 4 bases. This CDR3 is built from 12 residues. CDR1 is GTSNPN and CDR2 is SVGIG in the germline V gene (reference sequence). CDR3 sequence (DNA): TGTGCCTGGAGTATAGCTAACTATGGCTACACCTTC. Translating it yields CAWSIANYGYTF.

This clonotype came up a few times. This chain joins TRBV6-5 and TRBJ1-1; possible D gene TRBD1, 6 bases. The CDR3 totals 14 residues. Germline CDR1 is MNHEY and CDR2 is SVGAGI. V was shortened by 6 bases and J by 3 bases, with 14 bases between the two germline ends. The CDR3 protein is CASRYREGHTEAFF. CDR3 DNA: TGTGCCAGCAGATACAGGGAAGGGCACACTGAAGCTTTCTTT.

The chain couples TRBV7-6 to TRBJ2-3; D is possibly TRBD2 (7 bases). The CDR3 loop spans 14 amino acids. Germline V lookup: CDR1 SGHVS, CDR2 FNYEAQ. Trimming cost V 5 bases and J 6 bases, with 15 bases left between them. The CDR3 DNA reads TGTGCCAGCAGCCCAGTTCGGGGGGCTGATACGCAGTATTTT. Its protein is CASSPVRGADTQYF.

V usage is TRBV10-3 and J usage is TRBJ1-4; D is unresolved. V was cut by 10 bases and J by 3 bases, with 18 bases left in between. CDR1 ENHRY and CDR2 SYGVKD come from the germline V gene. The CDR3 is made up of 15 amino acids. Written as DNA, the CDR3 is TGTGCCAGCAAAGGTGAAGGGATGGCTAATGAAAAACTGTTTTTT. The encoded protein is CASKGEGMANEKLFF.

V usage is TRBV4-1 and J usage is TRBJ2-3; D is unclear. V was shortened by 4 bases and J by 10 bases, with 12 bases between the two germline ends. From germline, CDR1 is MGHRA and CDR2 YSYEKL. The length of the CDR3 is 12 residues. CDR3 loop: CASSRQESAQYF. In nucleotides, the CDR3 is TGCGCCAGCAGCCGTCAGGAGTCGGCGCAGTATTTT.

The J gene is TRBJ2-1, the V gene TRBV12-3 or TRBV12-4, with D perhaps TRBD2 (6 bases). The end of the DNA fits TRBJ2-7 better, so the J call may be wrong. The length of the CDR3 is 16 residues. CDR3 residues: CASSLLALPPYNEQYF. The CDR3 bases are TGTGCCAGCAGTTTGCTAGCGCTCCCCCCCTACAATGAGCAGTACTTC.

This clonotype was recorded a few times. The chain couples TRBV4-3 to TRBJ2-1; perhaps TRBD1 as D (6 bases). This CDR3 has 16 amino acids. Germline values: CDR1 LGHNA, CDR2 YSLEER. Trimming cost V 0 bases and J 4 bases, with 13 bases left between them. The CDR3 spells CASSQDRQGNYNEQFF. CDR3 DNA sequence: TGCGCCAGCAGCCAAGATAGGCAGGGGAATTACAATGAGCAGTTCTTC.

This clonotype was observed a single time. J is TRBJ2-7 and V is TRBV5-1, with 8 bases fitting TRBD2. V shed 4 bases and J 5 bases; nucleotides not matched to a gene: 8. Germline values: CDR1 SGHRS, CDR2 YFSETQ. CDR3 size: 14 residues. The CDR3 region is CASSVSGSFHEQYF. The CDR3 DNA reads as TGCGCCAGCAGCGTGAGCGGGAGCTTCCACGAGCAGTACTTC.

This clonotype was seen a single time. The genes are TRBV5-6 and TRBJ2-4; D is undetermined. This CDR3 comprises 14 residues. CDR1 is SGHDT, CDR2 YYEEEE, per germline. V was trimmed by 9 bases and J by 0 bases, leaving 13 bases between them. In DNA, the CDR3 is TGTGCCACGACGGGTCGTCTAGCCAAAAACATTCAGTACTTC. This gives the protein CATTGRLAKNIQYF.

Notes on this clonotype: At one of its ends the junction is not consistent with the germline gene, which may arise from a read error. The V gene is TRBV13, the J gene TRBJ2-3, with 7 bases aligning to TRBD1. CDR3 length equals 16 residues. CDR1 is PRHDT and CDR2 is FYEKMQ in the germline V gene (reference sequence). The CDR3, as DNA: TGCGCCAGCAGTCCCGGGGACAGCTTACTAGAAGATACGCAGTATTTT. Its protein product is CASSPGDSLLEDTQYF.

There are a few counts of this clonotype. The V and J genes are TRBV7-2 and TRBJ2-2; D is unclear. This CDR3 comprises 12 residues. V lost 2 bases to trimming and J lost 7 bases, with 5 bases between them. Germline lookup yields CDR1 SGHTA and CDR2 FQGNSA. The CDR3 here is CASSLSLGELFF. Written as DNA, the CDR3 is TGTGCCAGCAGCTTATCGCTCGGGGAGCTGTTTTTT.

The chain couples TRBV7-2 to TRBJ1-2, with a weak D call TRBD1 (6 bases). V gave up 3 bases and J gave up 8 bases, with 10 bases separating them. The CDR3 consists of 12 residues. Looked up from germline, CDR1 is SGHTA and CDR2 is FQGNSA. CDR3 DNA: TGTGCCAGCAGCTTCCTCGGGGGCGGCTACACCTTC. The encoded protein is CASSFLGGGYTF.